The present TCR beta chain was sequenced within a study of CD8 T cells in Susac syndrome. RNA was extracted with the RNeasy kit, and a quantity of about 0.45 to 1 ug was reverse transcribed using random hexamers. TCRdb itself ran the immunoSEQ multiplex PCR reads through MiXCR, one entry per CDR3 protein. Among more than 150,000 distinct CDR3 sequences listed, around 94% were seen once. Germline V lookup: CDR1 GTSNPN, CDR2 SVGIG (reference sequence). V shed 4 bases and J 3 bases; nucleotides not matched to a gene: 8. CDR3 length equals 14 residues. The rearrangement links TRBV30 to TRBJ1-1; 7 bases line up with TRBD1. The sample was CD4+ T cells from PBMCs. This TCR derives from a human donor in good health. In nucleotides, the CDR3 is TGTGCCTGGATAGGGGGCGTGATGGACACTGAAGCTTTCTTT. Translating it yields CAWIGGVMDTEAFF.